This TCR beta chain was observed in a study of cytomegalovirus exposure and HLA in healthy donors. Trimming removed 6 bases at V and 3 bases at J, with 11 bases between. This CDR3 spans 13 amino acids. Germline V gives CDR1 KGHSH, CDR2 LQKENI. As regards this clone: The target antigen is unknown.

This PCR relied on a set of 60 Vbeta primers and 13 Jbeta primers. Sequenced by immunoSEQ multiplex PCR; TCRdb stores in-frame clones only, minus some. Seen here are approximately 140,000 clones, 75% to 80% observed once, and the top ten hold 4.9%. Study findings and constraints: Researchers left out some V segments, among them TRBV6-2 and TRBV6-3, as indistinguishable.

Sequencing was performed on PBMCs. The chain employs TRBV18 and TRBJ1-2; TRBD1 is a possible D gene (5 bases). The TCR originated in a woman aged 45-65 years in good health and CMV-seronegative. The DNA for the CDR3 is TGTGCCAGCTCGCAACAGGCTGACTATGGCTACACCTTC. Encoded protein: CASSQQADYGYTF.